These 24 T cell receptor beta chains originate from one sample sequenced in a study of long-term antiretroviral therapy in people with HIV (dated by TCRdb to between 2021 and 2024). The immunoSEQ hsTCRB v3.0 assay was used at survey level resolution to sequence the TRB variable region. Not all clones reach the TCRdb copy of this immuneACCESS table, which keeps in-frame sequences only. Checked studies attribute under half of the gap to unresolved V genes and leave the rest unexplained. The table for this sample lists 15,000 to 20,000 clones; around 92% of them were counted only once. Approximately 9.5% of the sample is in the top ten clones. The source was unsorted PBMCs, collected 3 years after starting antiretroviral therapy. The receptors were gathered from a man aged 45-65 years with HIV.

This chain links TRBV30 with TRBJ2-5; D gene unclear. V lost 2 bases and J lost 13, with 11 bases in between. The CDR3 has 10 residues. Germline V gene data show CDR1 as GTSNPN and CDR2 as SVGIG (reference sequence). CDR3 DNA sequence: TGTGCCTGGAGTCAGAGCGACTTGTACTTC. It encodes CAWSQSDLYF.

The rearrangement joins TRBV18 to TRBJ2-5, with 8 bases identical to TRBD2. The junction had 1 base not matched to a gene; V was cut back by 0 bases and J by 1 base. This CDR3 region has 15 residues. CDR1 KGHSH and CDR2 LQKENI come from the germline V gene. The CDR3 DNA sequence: TGTGCCAGCTCACCACCACTAGCGGTCCAAGAGACCCAGTACTTC. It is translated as CASSPPLAVQETQYF.

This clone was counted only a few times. The CDR3: CASSQSRKLNEKLFF. CDR3 bases: TGCGCCAGCAGTCAATCGCGGAAACTTAATGAAAAACTGTTTTTT. The gene calls are TRBV23-1 and TRBJ1-4; no reliable D call. TRBV23-1 is assigned to the ORF class and has an uncertain function. The CDR3 runs 15 residues. V lost 0 bases and J lost 4, with 9 bases in between.

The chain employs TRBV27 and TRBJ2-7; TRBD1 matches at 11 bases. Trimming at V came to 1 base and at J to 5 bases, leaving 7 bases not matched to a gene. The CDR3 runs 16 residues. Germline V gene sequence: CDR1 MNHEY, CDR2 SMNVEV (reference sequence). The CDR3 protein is CASSLLSWDRGDEQYF. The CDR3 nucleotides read TGTGCCAGCAGTTTATTAAGCTGGGACAGGGGGGACGAGCAGTACTTC.

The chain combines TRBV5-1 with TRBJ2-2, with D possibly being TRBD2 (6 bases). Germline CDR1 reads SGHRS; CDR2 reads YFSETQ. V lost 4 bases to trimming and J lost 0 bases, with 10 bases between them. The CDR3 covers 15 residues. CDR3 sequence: CASSESGSNTGELFF. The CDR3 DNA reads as TGCGCCAGCAGCGAAAGCGGGTCGAACACCGGGGAGCTGTTTTTT.

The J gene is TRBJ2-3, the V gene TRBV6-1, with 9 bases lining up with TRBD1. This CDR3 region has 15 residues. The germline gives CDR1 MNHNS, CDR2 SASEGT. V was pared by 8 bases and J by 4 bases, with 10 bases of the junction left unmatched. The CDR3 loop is CASPEGTGSSDTQYF. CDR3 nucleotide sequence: TGTGCCAGCCCGGAGGGGACAGGGAGTTCAGATACGCAGTATTTT.

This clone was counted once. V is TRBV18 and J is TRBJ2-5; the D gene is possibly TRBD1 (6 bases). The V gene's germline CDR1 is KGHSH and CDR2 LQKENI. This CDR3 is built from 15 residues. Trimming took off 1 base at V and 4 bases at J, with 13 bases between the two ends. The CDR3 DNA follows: TGTGCCAGCTCACCACGTGGGGGCTTAGGAGAGACCCAGTACTTC. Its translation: CASSPRGGLGETQYF.

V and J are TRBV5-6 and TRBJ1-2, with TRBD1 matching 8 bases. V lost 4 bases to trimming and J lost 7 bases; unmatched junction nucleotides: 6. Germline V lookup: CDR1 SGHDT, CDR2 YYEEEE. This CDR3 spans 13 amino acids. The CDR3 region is CASSLTGGGGYTF. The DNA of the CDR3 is TGTGCCAGCAGCCTCACAGGGGGGGGTGGCTACACCTTC.

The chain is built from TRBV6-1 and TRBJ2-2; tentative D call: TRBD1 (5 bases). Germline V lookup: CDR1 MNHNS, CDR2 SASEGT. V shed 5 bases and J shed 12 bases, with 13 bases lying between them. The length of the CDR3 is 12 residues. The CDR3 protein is CASSPDTAKLFF. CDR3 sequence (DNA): TGTGCCAGCAGTCCGGACACGGCAAAGCTGTTTTTT.

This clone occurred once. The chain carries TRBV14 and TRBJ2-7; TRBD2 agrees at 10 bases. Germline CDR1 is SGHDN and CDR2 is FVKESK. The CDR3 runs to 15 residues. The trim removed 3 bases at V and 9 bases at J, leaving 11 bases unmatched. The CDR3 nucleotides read TGTGCCAGCAGCCAGCTAGCGGGGGCCACTACGAGGCAGTACTTC. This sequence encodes CASSQLAGATTRQYF. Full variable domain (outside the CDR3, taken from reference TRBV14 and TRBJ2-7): EAGVTQFPSHSVIEKGQTVTLRCDPISGHDNLYWYRRVMGKEIKFLLHFVKESKQDESGMPNNRFLAERTGGTYSTLKVQPAELEDSGVYFCASSQLAGATTRQYFGPGTRLTVT.

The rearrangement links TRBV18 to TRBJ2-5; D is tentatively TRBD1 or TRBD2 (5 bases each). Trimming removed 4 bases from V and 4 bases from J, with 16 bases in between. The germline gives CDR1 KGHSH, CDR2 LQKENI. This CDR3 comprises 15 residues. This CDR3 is CASSRSQGEGETQYF. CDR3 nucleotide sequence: TGTGCCAGCTCACGAAGTCAGGGAGAGGGAGAGACCCAGTACTTC.

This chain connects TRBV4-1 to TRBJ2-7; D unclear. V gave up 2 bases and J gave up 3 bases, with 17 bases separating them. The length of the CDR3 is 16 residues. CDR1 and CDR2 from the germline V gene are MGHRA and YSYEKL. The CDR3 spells CASSQRFFGGLYEQYF. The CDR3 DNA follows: TGCGCCAGCAGCCAAAGATTTTTTGGTGGCCTCTACGAGCAGTACTTC.

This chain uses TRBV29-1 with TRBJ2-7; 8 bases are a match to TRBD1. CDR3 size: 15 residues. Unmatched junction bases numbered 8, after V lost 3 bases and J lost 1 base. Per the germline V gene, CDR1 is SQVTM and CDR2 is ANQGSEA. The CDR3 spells CSVETGELWSYEQYF. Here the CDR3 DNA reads TGCAGCGTTGAGACAGGGGAACTTTGGTCCTACGAGCAGTACTTC.

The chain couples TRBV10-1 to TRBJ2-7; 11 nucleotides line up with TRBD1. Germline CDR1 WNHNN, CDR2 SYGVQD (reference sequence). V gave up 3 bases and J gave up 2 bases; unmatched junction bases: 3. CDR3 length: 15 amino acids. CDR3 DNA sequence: TGCGCCAGCAGTGATTTGGGACAGGGGGCCTACGAGCAGTACTTC. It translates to CASSDLGQGAYEQYF.

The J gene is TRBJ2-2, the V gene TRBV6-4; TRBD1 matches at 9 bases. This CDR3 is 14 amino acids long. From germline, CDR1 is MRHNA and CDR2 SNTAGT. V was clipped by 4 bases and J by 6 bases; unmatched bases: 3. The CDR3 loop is CASSGQGDSGELFF. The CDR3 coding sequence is TGTGCCAGCAGTGGACAGGGGGATTCCGGGGAGCTGTTTTTT.

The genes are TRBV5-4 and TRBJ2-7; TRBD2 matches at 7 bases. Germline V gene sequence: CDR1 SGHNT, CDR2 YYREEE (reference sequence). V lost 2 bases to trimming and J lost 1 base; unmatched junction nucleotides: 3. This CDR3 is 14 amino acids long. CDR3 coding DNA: TGTGCCAGCAGCTTTTCTAGCGGATCCTACGAGCAGTACTTC. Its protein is CASSFSSGSYEQYF.

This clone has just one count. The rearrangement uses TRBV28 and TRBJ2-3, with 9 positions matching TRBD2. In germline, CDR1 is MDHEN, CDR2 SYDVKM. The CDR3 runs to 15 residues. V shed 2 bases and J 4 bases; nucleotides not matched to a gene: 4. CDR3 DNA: TGTGCCAGCAGTTTAGGAGTAGCGGGGGCAGATACGCAGTATTTT. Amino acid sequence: CASSLGVAGADTQYF. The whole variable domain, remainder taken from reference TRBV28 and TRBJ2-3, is DVKVTQSSRYLVKRTGEKVFLECVQDMDHENMFWYRQDPGLGLRLIYFSYDVKMKEKGDIPEGYSVSREKKERFSLILESASTNQTSMYLCASSLGVAGADTQYFGPGTRLTVL.

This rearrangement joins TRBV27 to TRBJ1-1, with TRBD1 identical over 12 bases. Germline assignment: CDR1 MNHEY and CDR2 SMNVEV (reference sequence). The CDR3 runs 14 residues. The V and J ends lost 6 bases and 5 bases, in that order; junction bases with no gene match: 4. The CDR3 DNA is TGTGCCAGCAGGGGACAGGGGGCGGTTACTGAAGCTTTCTTT. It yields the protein CASRGQGAVTEAFF.

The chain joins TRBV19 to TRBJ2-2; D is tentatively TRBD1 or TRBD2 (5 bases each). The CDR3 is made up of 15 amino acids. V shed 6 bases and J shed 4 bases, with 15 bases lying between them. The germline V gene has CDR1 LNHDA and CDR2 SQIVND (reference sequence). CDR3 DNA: TGTGCCAGTAGCCCCGGGACGGTAGGCACCGGGGAGCTGTTTTTT. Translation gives CASSPGTVGTGELFF.

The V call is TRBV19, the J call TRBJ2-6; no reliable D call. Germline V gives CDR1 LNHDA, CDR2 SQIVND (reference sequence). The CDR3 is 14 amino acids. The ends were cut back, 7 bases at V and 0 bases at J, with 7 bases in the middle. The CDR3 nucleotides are TGTGCCAGTAAGGGAACCTCTGGGGCCAACGTCCTGACTTTC. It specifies CASKGTSGANVLTF. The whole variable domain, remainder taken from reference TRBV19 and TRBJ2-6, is DGGITQSPKYLFRKEGQNVTLSCEQNLNHDAMYWYRQDPGQGLRLIYYSQIVNDFQKGDIAEGYSVSREKKESFPLTVTSAQKNPTAFYLCASKGTSGANVLTFGAGSRLTVL.

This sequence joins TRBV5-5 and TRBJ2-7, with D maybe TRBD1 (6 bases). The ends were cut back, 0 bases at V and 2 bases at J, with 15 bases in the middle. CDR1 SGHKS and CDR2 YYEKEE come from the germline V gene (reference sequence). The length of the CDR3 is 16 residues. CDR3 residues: CASSLDPGQTTYEQYF. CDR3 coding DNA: TGTGCCAGCAGCTTGGATCCTGGACAGACGACCTACGAGCAGTACTTC.

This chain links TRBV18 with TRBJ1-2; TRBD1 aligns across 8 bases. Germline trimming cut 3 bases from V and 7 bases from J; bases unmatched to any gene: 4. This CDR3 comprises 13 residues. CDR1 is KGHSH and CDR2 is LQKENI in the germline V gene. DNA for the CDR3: TGTGCCAGCTCACCCTCGGACAGGGTTGGCTACACCTTC. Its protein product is CASSPSDRVGYTF.

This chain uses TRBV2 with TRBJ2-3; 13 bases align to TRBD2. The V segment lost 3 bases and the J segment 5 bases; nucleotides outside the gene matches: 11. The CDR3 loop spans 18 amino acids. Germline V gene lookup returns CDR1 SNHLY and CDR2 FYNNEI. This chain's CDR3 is CASSESALRTSGGDTQYF. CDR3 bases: TGTGCCAGCAGTGAGTCGGCCCTAAGGACTAGCGGGGGAGATACGCAGTATTTT.

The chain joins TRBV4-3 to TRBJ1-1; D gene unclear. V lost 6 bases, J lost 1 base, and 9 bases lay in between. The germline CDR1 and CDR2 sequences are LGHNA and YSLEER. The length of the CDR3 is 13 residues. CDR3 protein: CASSVRANTEAFF. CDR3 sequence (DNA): TGCGCCAGCAGTGTGAGGGCGAACACTGAAGCTTTCTTT.